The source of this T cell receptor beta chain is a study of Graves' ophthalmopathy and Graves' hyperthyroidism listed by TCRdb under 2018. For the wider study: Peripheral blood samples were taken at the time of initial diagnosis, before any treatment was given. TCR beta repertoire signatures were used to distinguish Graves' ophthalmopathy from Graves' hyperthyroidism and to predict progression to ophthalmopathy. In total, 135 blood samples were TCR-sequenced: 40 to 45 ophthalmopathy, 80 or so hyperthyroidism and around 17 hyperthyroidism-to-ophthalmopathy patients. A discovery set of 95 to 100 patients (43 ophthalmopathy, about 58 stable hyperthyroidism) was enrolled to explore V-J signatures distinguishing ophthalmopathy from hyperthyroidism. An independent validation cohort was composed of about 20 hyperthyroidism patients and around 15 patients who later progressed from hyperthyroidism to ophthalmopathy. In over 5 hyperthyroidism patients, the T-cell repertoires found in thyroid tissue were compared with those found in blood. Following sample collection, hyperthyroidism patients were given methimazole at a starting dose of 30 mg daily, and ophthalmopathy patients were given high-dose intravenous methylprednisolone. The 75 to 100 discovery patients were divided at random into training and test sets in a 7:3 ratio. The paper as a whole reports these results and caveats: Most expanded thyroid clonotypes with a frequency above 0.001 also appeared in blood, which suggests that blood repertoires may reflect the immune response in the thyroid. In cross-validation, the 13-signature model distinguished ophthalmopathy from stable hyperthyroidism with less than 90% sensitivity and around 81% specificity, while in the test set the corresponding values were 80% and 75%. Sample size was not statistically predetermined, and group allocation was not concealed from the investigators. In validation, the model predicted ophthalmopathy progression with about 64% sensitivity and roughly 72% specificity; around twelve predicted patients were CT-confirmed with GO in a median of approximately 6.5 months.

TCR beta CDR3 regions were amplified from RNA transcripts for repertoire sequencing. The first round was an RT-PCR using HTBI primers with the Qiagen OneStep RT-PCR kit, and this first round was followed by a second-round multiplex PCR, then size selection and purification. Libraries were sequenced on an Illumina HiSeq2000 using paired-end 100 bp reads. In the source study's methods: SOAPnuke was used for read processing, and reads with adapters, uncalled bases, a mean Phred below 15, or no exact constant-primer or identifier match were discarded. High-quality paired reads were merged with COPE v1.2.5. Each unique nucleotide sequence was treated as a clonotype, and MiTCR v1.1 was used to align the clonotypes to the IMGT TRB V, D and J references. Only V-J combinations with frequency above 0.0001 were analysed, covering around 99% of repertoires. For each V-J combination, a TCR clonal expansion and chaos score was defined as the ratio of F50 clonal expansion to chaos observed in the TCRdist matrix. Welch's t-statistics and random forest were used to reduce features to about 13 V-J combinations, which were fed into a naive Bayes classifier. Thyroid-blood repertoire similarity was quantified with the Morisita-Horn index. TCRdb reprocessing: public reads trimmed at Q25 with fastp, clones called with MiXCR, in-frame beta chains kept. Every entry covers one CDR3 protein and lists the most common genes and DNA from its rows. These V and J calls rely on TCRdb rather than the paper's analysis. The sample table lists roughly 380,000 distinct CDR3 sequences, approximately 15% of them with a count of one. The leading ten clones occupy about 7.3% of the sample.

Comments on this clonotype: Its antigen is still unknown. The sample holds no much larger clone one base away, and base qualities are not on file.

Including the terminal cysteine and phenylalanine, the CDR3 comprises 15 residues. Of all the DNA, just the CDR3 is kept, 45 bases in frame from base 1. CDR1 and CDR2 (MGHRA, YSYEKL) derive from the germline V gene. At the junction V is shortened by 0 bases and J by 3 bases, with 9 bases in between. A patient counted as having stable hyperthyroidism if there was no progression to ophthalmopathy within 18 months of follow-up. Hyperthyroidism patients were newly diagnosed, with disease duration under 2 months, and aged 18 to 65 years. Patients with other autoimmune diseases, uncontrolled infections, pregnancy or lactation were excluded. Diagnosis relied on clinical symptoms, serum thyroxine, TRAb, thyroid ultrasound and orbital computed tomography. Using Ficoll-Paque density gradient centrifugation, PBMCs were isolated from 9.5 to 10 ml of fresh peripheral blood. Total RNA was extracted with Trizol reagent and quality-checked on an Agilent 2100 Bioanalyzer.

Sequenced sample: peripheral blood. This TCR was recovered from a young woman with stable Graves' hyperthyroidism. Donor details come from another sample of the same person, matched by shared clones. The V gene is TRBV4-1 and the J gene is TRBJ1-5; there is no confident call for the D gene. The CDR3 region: CASSQEETYNQPQHF. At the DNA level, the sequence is TGCGCCAGCAGCCAAGAGGAGACTTACAATCAGCCCCAGCATTTT.